A single sample is the source of the 28 T cell receptor beta chains below, sequenced in a study of blood T cell repertoires in COVID-19. Assay: immunoSEQ multiplex PCR; the TCRdb copy retains only in-frame clones and omits some. The data hold roughly 170,000 clones, with 70% to 90% observed a single time. The sample taken for sequencing was peripheral blood. All receptors derive from a middle-aged man with active or convalescent COVID-19.

The rearrangement links TRBV21-1 to TRBJ1-3. TRBV21-1 is deemed a pseudogene. The CDR3 covers 18 residues. The CDR3 DNA reads as TGTGCCAGCGAAACCTGGGGGGCCGGGAGGAGCTCTGGAAACACCATATATTTT. Its protein is CASETWGAGRSSGNTIYF.

V gene TRBV10-3 combines with J gene TRBJ1-1, with D tentatively TRBD1 (6 bases). The V end was cut by 7 bases, the J end by 2 bases, with 11 bases between. Germline V gene sequence: CDR1 ENHRY, CDR2 SYGVKD. CDR3 length: 13 amino acids. Written as DNA, the CDR3 is TGTGCCATCACCCCGACAGGCAACACTGAAGCTTTCTTT. Residues: CAITPTGNTEAFF.

This clone was detected a few times. The rearrangement joins TRBV18 to TRBJ1-1, with D uncertain. This CDR3 region has 12 residues. V lost 5 bases to trimming and J lost 3 bases, with 7 bases between them. Germline CDR1 reads KGHSH; CDR2 reads LQKENI. CDR3 loop: CASSSGDTEAFF. CDR3 DNA sequence: TGTGCCAGCTCAAGCGGTGACACTGAAGCTTTCTTT.

This chain connects TRBV5-1 to TRBJ2-6, with TRBD1 matching 9 bases. The V and J ends lost 4 bases and 0 bases, in that order; junction bases with no gene match: 5. CDR3 size: 17 residues. Per the germline V gene, CDR1 is SGHRS and CDR2 is YFSETQ. CDR3 residues: CASSIWGQGSGANVLTF. The CDR3 DNA reads TGCGCCAGCAGCATATGGGGACAGGGCTCTGGGGCCAACGTCCTGACTTTC. Full variable domain (remainder filled in from reference TRBV5-1 and TRBJ2-6): KAGVTQTPRYLIKTRGQQVTLSCSPISGHRSVSWYQQTPGQGLQFLFEYFSETQRNKGNFPGRFSGRQFSNSRSEMNVSTLELGDSALYLCASSIWGQGSGANVLTFGAGSRLTVL.

This rearrangement joins TRBV7-9 to TRBJ1-4; D gene uncertain. V was cut by 3 bases and J by 8 bases, with 4 bases left in between. CDR1 is SEHNR, CDR2 FQNEAQ, per germline (reference sequence). The length of the CDR3 is 11 residues. The CDR3 nucleotides read TGTGCCAGCAGCTTCTCGGAAAAACTGTTTTTT. Protein product: CASSFSEKLFF.

V and J are TRBV28 and TRBJ2-2, with 7 bases that match TRBD1. This CDR3 contains 14 residues. Germline-derived CDR1 and CDR2 are MDHEN and SYDVKM. J was trimmed by 6 bases and V by 8 bases; bases with no gene match: 9. CDR3 sequence reads: CASRRTGLSGELFF. CDR3 bases: TGTGCCAGCCGTCGGACAGGTCTGTCCGGGGAGCTGTTTTTT.

The chain joins TRBV5-4 to TRBJ1-4; unclear D gene. V dropped 0 bases and J dropped 4 bases, with 10 bases sitting between them. Per the germline V gene, CDR1 is SGHNT and CDR2 is YYREEE (reference sequence). This CDR3 contains 15 residues. CDR3 coding DNA: TGTGCCAGCAGCTTGGGAGGGTCCGTTAATGAAAAACTGTTTTTT. Encoded protein: CASSLGGSVNEKLFF.

V and J are TRBV10-3 and TRBJ1-2; no clear D gene. The CDR3 runs to 16 residues. With 0 bases removed from V and 4 bases from J, the gap between germline ends came to 15 bases. Germline CDR1 is ENHRY and CDR2 is SYGVKD. The CDR3 loop is CAISESHDKLSYGYTF. The CDR3 region has the DNA TGTGCCATCAGTGAGTCTCACGACAAGCTTAGCTATGGCTACACCTTC.

The chain carries TRBV6-1 and TRBJ1-6; D is unresolved. The ends were cut back, 2 bases at V and 3 bases at J, with 5 bases in the middle. CDR3 length equals 14 residues. Germline V gene lookup returns CDR1 MNHNS and CDR2 SASEGT. CDR3 in amino acids: CASSEPGYNSPLHF. The CDR3 DNA reads as TGTGCCAGCAGTGAACCAGGCTATAATTCACCCCTCCACTTT.

The chain combines TRBV5-1 with TRBJ1-1; D is uncertain. Germline CDR1 is SGHRS and CDR2 is YFSETQ. The CDR3 contains 13 residues. Trimming pared 0 bases from V and 8 bases from J, leaving 11 bases between. CDR3: CASSLEQAVEAFF. The CDR3, as DNA: TGCGCCAGCAGCTTGGAGCAGGCCGTCGAAGCTTTCTTT.

V gene TRBV18 combines with J gene TRBJ2-3, with D uncertain. Per the germline V gene, CDR1 is KGHSH and CDR2 is LQKENI. V gave up 3 bases and J gave up 5 bases, with 12 bases separating them. This CDR3 has 14 amino acids. CDR3 in amino acids: CASSPRGVGDTQYF. The CDR3 bases are TGTGCCAGCTCACCTCGAGGCGTCGGAGATACGCAGTATTTT. Filled out from reference TRBV18 and TRBJ2-3, the complete variable domain reads NAGVMQNPRHLVRRRGQEARLRCSPMKGHSHVYWYRQLPEEGLKFMVYLQKENIIDESGMPKERFSAEFPKEGPSILRIQQVVRGDSAAYFCASSPRGVGDTQYFGPGTRLTVL.

There are a few counts of this clone. The chain carries TRBV2 and TRBJ2-5, with D possibly matching TRBD1 (6 bases). V shed 6 bases and J shed 4 bases, with 15 bases lying between them. CDR1 is SNHLY, CDR2 FYNNEI, per germline. This CDR3 contains 14 residues. CDR3 sequence: CASSLRGGSETQYF. CDR3 bases: TGTGCCAGCAGCCTACGAGGGGGATCAGAGACCCAGTACTTC. The complete variable domain, with remaining parts taken from reference TRBV2 and TRBJ2-5, reads EPEVTQTPSHQVTQMGQEVILRCVPISNHLYFYWYRQILGQKVEFLVSFYNNEISEKSEIFDDQFSVERPDGSNFTLKIRSTKLEDSAMYFCASSLRGGSETQYFGPGTRLLVL.

The rearrangement joins TRBV5-1 to TRBJ1-6; D is unclear. This CDR3 is built from 14 residues. The V end lost 2 bases, the J end lost 8 bases, and 11 bases lay between the germline ends. From germline, CDR1 is SGHRS and CDR2 YFSETQ. CDR3 protein: CASSLEHPHSPLHF. For the CDR3, the DNA is TGCGCCAGCAGCTTAGAACATCCACATTCACCCCTCCACTTT.

The chain uses TRBV28 and TRBJ1-2; D is possibly TRBD1 (5 bases). The ends were cut back, 11 bases at V and 7 bases at J, with 11 bases in the middle. The CDR3 covers 10 residues. Germline V gene data show CDR1 as MDHEN and CDR2 as SYDVKM. The CDR3 loop reads CAASGGGYTF. Written as DNA, the CDR3 is TGTGCCGCCTCGGGGGGTGGCTACACCTTC.

The V and J genes are TRBV7-9 and TRBJ2-3; TRBD2 aligns across 8 bases. This CDR3 is 16 amino acids long. Germline V lookup: CDR1 SEHNR, CDR2 FQNEAQ (reference sequence). V shed 5 bases and J 2 bases; nucleotides not matched to a gene: 9. The CDR3 loop reads CASSPGTRANTDTQYF. Here the CDR3 DNA reads TGTGCCAGCAGCCCAGGGACTAGAGCTAACACAGATACGCAGTATTTT.

The CDR3 region is CASSSGQTNTEAFF. The CDR3 DNA is TGCGCCAGCAGCTCCGGACAGACGAACACTGAAGCTTTCTTT. This chain links TRBV5-1 with TRBJ1-1; D may be TRBD1 (6 bases). Looked up from germline, CDR1 is SGHRS and CDR2 is YFSETQ. The CDR3 has 14 amino acids. Between the trimmed V and J ends, which lost 3 bases and 1 base, there was a span of 10 bases.

The genes are TRBV12-5 and TRBJ2-3; 11 bases are shared with TRBD1. CDR1 is LGHNT, CDR2 FRNRAP, per germline. This CDR3 spans 17 amino acids. After removal of 0 bases from V and 6 bases from J, the junction contained 8 bases not matched to a gene. The CDR3 bases are TGTGCTAGTGGTTTGGTACCGGGACAGGGGGAGGCGGATACGCAGTATTTT. Its translation: CASGLVPGQGEADTQYF.

This chain joins TRBV4-1 and TRBJ2-2; 10 bases align to TRBD2. The CDR3 covers 16 residues. Germline V gives CDR1 MGHRA, CDR2 YSYEKL. V lost 1 base, J lost 6 bases, and 5 bases stayed unmatched. The CDR3 DNA follows: TGCGCCAGCAGCCAAGCACTAGCGGGATCGTCCGGGGAGCTGTTTTTT. Its translation: CASSQALAGSSGELFF.

The rearrangement links TRBV4-3 to TRBJ1-5; D is uncertain. The CDR3 runs 16 residues. V dropped 0 bases and J dropped 6 bases, with 15 bases sitting between them. Germline lookup yields CDR1 LGHNA and CDR2 YSLEER. The CDR3 spells CASSQDRLARGQPQHF. CDR3 DNA: TGCGCCAGCAGCCAAGATCGTTTGGCCCGAGGTCAGCCCCAGCATTTT.

The rearrangement links TRBV7-6 to TRBJ2-3, with a weak D call TRBD2 (6 bases). Trimming took 5 bases from V and 2 from J, leaving 20 bases between them. The CDR3 has 17 amino acids. Germline V gene lookup returns CDR1 SGHVS and CDR2 FNYEAQ. CDR3 bases: TGTGCCAGCAGCCCAATCATTCAGGGAGGACCCACAGATACGCAGTATTTT. Amino acids: CASSPIIQGGPTDTQYF.

CDR3 in amino acids: CASSPGTSGVYEQYF. In DNA, the CDR3 is TGTGCCAGCAGCCCCGGGACTAGCGGGGTTTACGAGCAGTACTTC. The J gene is TRBJ2-7, the V gene TRBV9; 13 nucleotides match TRBD2. The germline V gene encodes CDR1 SGDLS and CDR2 YYNGEE. The CDR3 spans 15 residues. Losses at the gene ends were 4 bases for V and 4 bases for J; bases not matched to a gene: 5.

This clone was counted a single time. The chain recombines TRBV6-1 with TRBJ2-1, with 10 positions matching TRBD2. Per the germline V gene, CDR1 is MNHNS and CDR2 is SASEGT. The length of the CDR3 is 18 residues. The junction had 5 bases not matched to a gene; V was cut back by 0 bases and J by 0 bases. CDR3 in amino acids: CASSEASGGQSSYNEQFF. CDR3 DNA sequence: TGTGCCAGCAGTGAAGCTAGCGGGGGGCAGAGCTCCTACAATGAGCAGTTCTTC.

This chain connects TRBV10-3 to TRBJ1-1; 7 nucleotides align to TRBD1. This CDR3 has 13 residues. Trimming at V came to 7 bases and at J to 1 base, leaving 3 bases not matched to a gene. CDR1 is ENHRY and CDR2 is SYGVKD in the germline V gene. The chain's CDR3 is CAITTGSNTEAFF. DNA of the CDR3: TGTGCCATCACGACAGGGTCGAACACTGAAGCTTTCTTT.

The CDR3 loop reads CASSETSGQGIADTQYF. CDR3 DNA sequence: TGTGCCAGCAGCGAAACCTCGGGACAGGGAATCGCAGATACGCAGTATTTT. The chain links TRBV5-6 to TRBJ2-3; 9 nucleotides align to TRBD1. Per germline, CDR1 SGHDT and CDR2 YYEEEE. Trimming removed 4 bases from V and 4 bases from J; junction bases left unmatched: 13. The CDR3 has 17 amino acids.

The chain has TRBV15 and TRBJ2-3; 9 nucleotides align to TRBD1. The CDR3 covers 14 residues. Losses at the gene ends were 5 bases for V and 6 bases for J; bases not matched to a gene: 6. Per germline, CDR1 LNHNV and CDR2 YYDKDF (reference sequence). CDR3: CATSEDRGWDTQYF. DNA for the CDR3: TGTGCCACCAGCGAGGACAGGGGATGGGATACGCAGTATTTT.

This clone was found a few times. V usage is TRBV7-8 and J usage is TRBJ1-1; 7 bases line up with TRBD1. Germline values: CDR1 SGHVS, CDR2 FQNEAQ. After removal of 5 bases from V and 0 bases from J, the junction contained 12 bases not matched to a gene. CDR3 length: 17 residues. The CDR3 is CASSPDRAWLLNTEAFF. The CDR3 nucleotides read TGTGCCAGCAGCCCTGACAGGGCCTGGCTTTTGAACACTGAAGCTTTCTTT.

The chain carries TRBV6-1 and TRBJ2-7; D perhaps matches TRBD2 (5 bases). This CDR3 has 13 residues. CDR1 is MNHNS, CDR2 SASEGT, per germline. Trimming removed 2 bases from V and 2 bases from J, with 7 bases in between. The CDR3 coding sequence is TGTGCCAGCAGTGAACCCGGGACCTACGAGCAGTACTTC. This gives the protein CASSEPGTYEQYF.

The chain couples TRBV4-1 to TRBJ1-6; possibly TRBD1 for D (6 bases). From germline, CDR1 is MGHRA and CDR2 YSYEKL. V was clipped by 3 bases and J by 12 bases, with 12 bases between them. The CDR3 totals 13 residues. The CDR3 coding sequence is TGCGCCAGCAGCCAGGGGGCGCAGGGACCCCTCCACTTT. This gives the protein CASSQGAQGPLHF.